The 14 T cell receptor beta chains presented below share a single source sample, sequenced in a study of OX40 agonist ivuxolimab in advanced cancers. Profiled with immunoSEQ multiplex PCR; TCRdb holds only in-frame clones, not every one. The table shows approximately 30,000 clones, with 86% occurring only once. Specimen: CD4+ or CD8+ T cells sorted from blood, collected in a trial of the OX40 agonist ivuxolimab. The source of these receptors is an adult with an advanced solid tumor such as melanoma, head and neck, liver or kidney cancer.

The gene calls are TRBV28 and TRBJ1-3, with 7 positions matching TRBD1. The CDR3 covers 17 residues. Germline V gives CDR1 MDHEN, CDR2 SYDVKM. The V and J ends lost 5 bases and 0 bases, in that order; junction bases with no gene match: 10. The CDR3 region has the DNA TGTGCCAGCAGTGTTCCCGGGACAGTGTTCTCTGGAAACACCATATATTTT. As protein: CASSVPGTVFSGNTIYF.

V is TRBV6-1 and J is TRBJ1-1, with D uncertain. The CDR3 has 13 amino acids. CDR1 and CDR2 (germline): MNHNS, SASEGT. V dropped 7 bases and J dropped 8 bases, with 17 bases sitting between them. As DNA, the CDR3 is TGTGCCAGCACCGCAACGGGCAGCCTCGAAGCTTTCTTT. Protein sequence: CASTATGSLEAFF.

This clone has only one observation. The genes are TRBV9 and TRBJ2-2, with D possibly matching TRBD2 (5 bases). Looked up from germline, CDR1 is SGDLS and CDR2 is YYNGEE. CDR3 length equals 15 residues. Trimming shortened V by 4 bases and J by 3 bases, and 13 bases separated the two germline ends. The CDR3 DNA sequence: TGTGCCAGCAGCCGGTCGGGGTCGGACACCGGGGAGCTGTTTTTT. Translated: CASSRSGSDTGELFF.

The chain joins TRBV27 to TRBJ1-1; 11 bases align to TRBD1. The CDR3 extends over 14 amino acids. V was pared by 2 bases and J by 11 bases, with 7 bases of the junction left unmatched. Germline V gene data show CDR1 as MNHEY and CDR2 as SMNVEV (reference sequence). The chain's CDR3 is CASSLPSRDRGAFF. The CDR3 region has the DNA TGTGCCAGCAGTTTACCGTCTCGGGACAGGGGGGCTTTCTTT.

The CDR3 DNA reads as TGTGCCAGCAGCGCTCAGGGACAGGGGGGATACGAGCAGTACTTC. Encoded protein: CASSAQGQGGYEQYF. The chain uses TRBV2 and TRBJ2-7, with TRBD1 matching 11 bases. Looked up from germline, CDR1 is SNHLY and CDR2 is FYNNEI. CDR3 length: 15 amino acids. Trimming removed 6 bases from V and 4 bases from J; junction bases left unmatched: 8.

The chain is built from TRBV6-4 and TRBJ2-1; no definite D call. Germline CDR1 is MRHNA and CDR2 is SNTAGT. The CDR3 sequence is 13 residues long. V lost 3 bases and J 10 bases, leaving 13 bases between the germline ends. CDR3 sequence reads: CASSDLPLDEQFF. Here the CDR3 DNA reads TGTGCCAGCAGTGATTTACCCCTCGACGAGCAGTTCTTC.

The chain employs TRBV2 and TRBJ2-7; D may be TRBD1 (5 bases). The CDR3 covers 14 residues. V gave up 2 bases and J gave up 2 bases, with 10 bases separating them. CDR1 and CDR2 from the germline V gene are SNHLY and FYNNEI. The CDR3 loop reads CASSELDKPYEQYF. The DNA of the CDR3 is TGTGCCAGCAGTGAATTGGACAAGCCCTACGAGCAGTACTTC.

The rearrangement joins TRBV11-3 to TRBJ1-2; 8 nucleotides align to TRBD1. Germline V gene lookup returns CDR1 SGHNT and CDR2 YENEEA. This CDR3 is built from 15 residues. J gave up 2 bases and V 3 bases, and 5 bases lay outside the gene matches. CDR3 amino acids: CASSFAGGANYGYTF. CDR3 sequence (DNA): TGTGCCAGCAGCTTTGCAGGGGGCGCAAACTATGGCTACACCTTC.

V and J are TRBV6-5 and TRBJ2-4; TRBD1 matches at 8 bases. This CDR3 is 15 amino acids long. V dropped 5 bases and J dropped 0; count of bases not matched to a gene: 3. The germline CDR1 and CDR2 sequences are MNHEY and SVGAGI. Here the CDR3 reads CASSRDRLAKNIQYF. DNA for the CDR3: TGTGCCAGCAGTCGGGACAGGCTAGCCAAAAACATTCAGTACTTC.

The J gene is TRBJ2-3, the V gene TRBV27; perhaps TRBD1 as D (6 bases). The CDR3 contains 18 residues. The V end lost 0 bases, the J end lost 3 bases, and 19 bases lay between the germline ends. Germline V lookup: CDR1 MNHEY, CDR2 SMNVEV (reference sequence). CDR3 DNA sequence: TGTGCCAGCAGTTTATCGATCGTACAGGGAAGAGGGACAGATACGCAGTATTTT. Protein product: CASSLSIVQGRGTDTQYF.

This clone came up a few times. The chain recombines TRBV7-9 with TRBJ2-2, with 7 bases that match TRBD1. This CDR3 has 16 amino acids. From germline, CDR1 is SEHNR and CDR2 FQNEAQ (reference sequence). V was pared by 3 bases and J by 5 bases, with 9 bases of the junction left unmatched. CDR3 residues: CASSLNRGELTGELFF. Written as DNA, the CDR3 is TGTGCCAGCAGCTTGAACAGGGGCGAGTTGACCGGGGAGCTGTTTTTT. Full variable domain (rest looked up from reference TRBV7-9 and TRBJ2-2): DTGVSQNPRHKITKRGQNVTFRCDPISEHNRLYWYRQTLGQGPEFLTYFQNEAQLEKSRLLSDRFSAERPKGSFSTLEIQRTEQGDSAMYLCASSLNRGELTGELFFGEGSRLTVL.

For the CDR3, the DNA is TGTGCCAGCAGTTCAAACAGGGGAAGCGCCTACGAGCAGTACTTC. Translating it yields CASSSNRGSAYEQYF. The V and J genes are TRBV28 and TRBJ2-7, with 7 positions matching TRBD1. The CDR3 has 15 amino acids. Losses at the gene ends were 4 bases for V and 2 bases for J; bases not matched to a gene: 8. CDR1 is MDHEN and CDR2 is SYDVKM in the germline V gene.

CDR3 in amino acids: CASSPAGTSGTGELFF. Written as DNA, the CDR3 is TGTGCCAGCAGTCCAGCCGGGACTAGCGGGACCGGGGAGCTGTTTTTT. The chain has TRBV27 and TRBJ2-2, with 12 bases that match TRBD2. CDR1 MNHEY and CDR2 SMNVEV come from the germline V gene (reference sequence). V lost 5 bases, J lost 5 bases, and 6 bases stayed unmatched. The length of the CDR3 is 16 residues.

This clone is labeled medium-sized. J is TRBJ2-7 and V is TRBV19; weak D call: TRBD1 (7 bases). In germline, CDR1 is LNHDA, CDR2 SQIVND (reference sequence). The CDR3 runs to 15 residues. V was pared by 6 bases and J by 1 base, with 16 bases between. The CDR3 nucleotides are TGTGCCAGTAGCCCCGGCAGGGGGGCATCCTACGAGCAGTACTTC. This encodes CASSPGRGASYEQYF.